This passage covers 17 T cell receptor beta chains from one sample sequenced in a study of identical twins. TCRdb reprocessed the 5' RACE reads via MiXCR and lists one record per CDR3 protein. The table shows roughly 230,000 distinct CDR3 sequences, with about 8% occurring only once. The data also belong to a second study, concerning yellow fever vaccine responses in identical twins.

Sequencing was carried out using CD8+ T cells sorted from blood. These receptors were taken from a young woman in good health.

There are many counts of this clonotype. The chain links TRBV10-3 to TRBJ2-1; 10 bases agree with TRBD1. V lost 4 bases, J lost 2 bases, and 5 bases stayed unmatched. Germline V gene lookup returns CDR1 ENHRY and CDR2 SYGVKD. This CDR3 region has 16 residues. This CDR3 is CAISGGGTGAYNEQFF. DNA of the CDR3: TGTGCCATCAGTGGCGGGGGGACAGGGGCCTACAATGAGCAGTTCTTC.

Only a few counts were recorded for this clonotype. The rearrangement joins TRBV7-9 to TRBJ1-4; the match to TRBD1 covers 9 bases. The CDR3 extends over 14 amino acids. Germline CDR1 and CDR2: SEHNR and FQNEAQ (reference sequence). Trimming removed 5 bases from V and 6 bases from J; junction bases left unmatched: 4. CDR3 coding DNA: TGTGCCAGCAGCGATAGGGACAGGGATGAAAAACTGTTTTTT. Its protein product is CASSDRDRDEKLFF.

At least ten counts were recorded for this clonotype. The rearrangement links TRBV7-9 to TRBJ2-1, with 8 bases aligning to TRBD2. The CDR3 loop spans 13 amino acids. The V gene's germline CDR1 is SEHNR and CDR2 FQNEAQ (reference sequence). V lost 5 bases and J lost 7; bases outside the gene matches: 4. The DNA of the CDR3 is TGTGCCAGCAGCCCCCGGGGGGGGAATGAGCAGTTCTTC. Its protein product is CASSPRGGNEQFF.

V is TRBV5-6 and J is TRBJ2-1; 8 nucleotides align to TRBD2. V was pared by 4 bases and J by 5 bases, with 8 bases of the junction left unmatched. CDR3 length: 15 residues. Germline CDR1 SGHDT, CDR2 YYEEEE. CDR3 DNA: TGTGCCAGCAGCGCACCTCAACTAGCGGACAATGAGCAGTTCTTC. Its protein product is CASSAPQLADNEQFF.

The V and J genes are TRBV29-1 and TRBJ2-1; a weak D match, TRBD1 (5 bases). CDR1 SQVTM and CDR2 ANQGSEA come from the germline V gene. Trimming left V 0 bases short and J 9 bases short, with 15 bases between. The CDR3 totals 14 residues. CDR3 DNA sequence: TGCAGCGTTGAAGACTGGCAGGGCGGAACTGAGCAGTTCTTC. Protein: CSVEDWQGGTEQFF.

V usage is TRBV12-5 and J usage is TRBJ2-7, with 8 bases that match TRBD2. Germline-derived CDR1 and CDR2 are LGHNT and FRNRAP. The CDR3 loop spans 12 amino acids. V gave up 9 bases and J gave up 5 bases; unmatched junction bases: 6. CDR3 bases: TGTGCTAGGGAGACTAGCGAGCACGAGCAGTACTTC. Protein: CARETSEHEQYF. Supplemented by reference TRBV12-5 and TRBJ2-7, the full variable domain reads DARVTQTPRHKVTEMGQEVTMRCQPILGHNTVFWYRQTMMQGLELLAYFRNRAPLDDSGMPKDRFSAEMPDATLATLKIQPSEPRDSAVYFCARETSEHEQYFGPGTRLTVT.

This clonotype has more than one count but fewer than ten. J is TRBJ2-7 and V is TRBV27; possibly TRBD2 for D (5 bases). The CDR3 contains 13 residues. Trimming removed 5 bases at V and 7 bases at J, with 15 bases between. Germline V gene lookup returns CDR1 MNHEY and CDR2 SMNVEV (reference sequence). In DNA form, the CDR3 reads TGTGCCAGCAGTGAATCCGGGATGGGGGAGCAGTACTTC. Translated: CASSESGMGEQYF.

This clonotype was picked up many times. The J gene is TRBJ2-2, the V gene TRBV5-1; D gene unclear. The germline gives CDR1 SGHRS, CDR2 YFSETQ. The V and J ends lost 1 base and 2 bases respectively, with 15 bases between them. This CDR3 is built from 17 residues. CDR3 loop: CASSLFRTELNTGELFF. In nucleotides, the CDR3 is TGCGCCAGCAGCTTGTTCAGGACGGAACTAAACACCGGGGAGCTGTTTTTT.

This clonotype has just one count. This may stem from a read error, because a much larger clone lies one nucleotide away. The conserved final phenylalanine or tryptophan is absent from the CDR3, which likely points to a read error. The chain recombines TRBV29-1 with TRBJ2-2; D possibly corresponds to TRBD1 (6 bases). V was pared by 4 bases and J by 1 base, with 13 bases between. Germline CDR1 and CDR2: SQVTM and ANQGSEA. CDR3 length equals 15 residues. CDR3 sequence (DNA): TGCAGCGTTGTGGGACACGCAGAGAACACCGGGGAGCTGTTTTCT. It translates to CSVVGHAENTGELFS.

This clonotype was counted a few times. The rearrangement uses TRBV29-1 and TRBJ2-2; the D is unclear. The germline V gene has CDR1 SQVTM and CDR2 ANQGSEA. The CDR3 length is 14 residues. V dropped 6 bases and J dropped 2 bases, with 13 bases sitting between them. The CDR3 region has the DNA TGCAGCGTGTGGACCACCACAAACACCGGGGAGCTGTTTTTT. Its protein is CSVWTTTNTGELFF.

CDR3 region: CASSLEGGGVQETQYF. CDR3 bases: TGTGCCAGCAGCTTAGAGGGTGGGGGGGTTCAAGAGACCCAGTACTTC. The chain links TRBV7-8 to TRBJ2-5; 7 bases align to TRBD2. Germline values: CDR1 SGHVS, CDR2 FQNEAQ. V dropped 1 base and J dropped 2; count of bases not matched to a gene: 7. The length of the CDR3 is 16 residues.

This clonotype was recorded many times. The chain uses TRBV7-8 and TRBJ1-2; the D gene is possibly TRBD1 (5 bases). Germline-derived CDR1 and CDR2 are SGHVS and FQNEAQ. The ends were cut back, 4 bases at V and 4 bases at J, with 19 bases in the middle. The CDR3 is 16 residues long. In DNA, the CDR3 is TGTGCCAGCAGCTCACGCCCGGACAATTACGTCTATGGCTACACCTTC. Amino acid sequence: CASSSRPDNYVYGYTF.

Only a few counts were recorded for this clonotype. The rearrangement links TRBV29-1 to TRBJ2-1; maybe TRBD1 (6 bases). The V gene's germline CDR1 is SQVTM and CDR2 ANQGSEA. Trimming took 1 base from V and 9 from J, leaving 22 bases between them. This CDR3 is built from 16 residues. The CDR3 is CSVEVQGYRALAEQFF. The CDR3 DNA sequence: TGCAGCGTTGAAGTTCAGGGGTATCGGGCGCTAGCTGAGCAGTTCTTC.

In its sample, this clonotype was seen a few times. The J gene is TRBJ2-7, the V gene TRBV12-3 or TRBV12-4; 7 positions match TRBD1. The V segment lost 8 bases and the J segment 2 bases; nucleotides outside the gene matches: 6. CDR3 size: 13 residues. CDR3 loop: CASGDRITYEQYF. For the CDR3, the DNA is TGTGCCAGCGGGGACAGAATAACCTACGAGCAGTACTTC.

Concerning this clonotype: A much more abundant neighbour one base away suggests this may be a read error. The rearrangement joins TRBV20-1 to TRBJ2-5; 8 bases align to TRBD2. This CDR3 is 16 amino acids long. Germline V gene data show CDR1 as DFQATT and CDR2 as SNEGSKA (reference sequence). DNA of the CDR3: TGCTGTTTGAGGATGGGGACTAGAGATGAAAGAGAGACCCAGTACTTC. Protein product: CCLRMGTRDERETQYF.

The chain couples TRBV3-1 to TRBJ2-3, with 10 positions matching TRBD2. The CDR3 has 18 residues. Looked up from germline, CDR1 is LGHDT and CDR2 is YNNKEL (reference sequence). V was pared by 3 bases and J by 2 bases, with 11 bases of the junction left unmatched. CDR3 DNA: TGTGCCAGCAGCCACCAGGGCATTCTAGCGGGAGACACAGATACGCAGTATTTT. It codes for CASSHQGILAGDTDTQYF.

This clonotype appeared many times. As DNA, the CDR3 is TGCAGCGTTGAAGATCGGGTCTCCCTTTATCACGAGCAGTACTTC. Translated, it gives CSVEDRVSLYHEQYF. The chain combines TRBV29-1 with TRBJ2-7; D gene unclear. Germline loops: CDR1 SQVTM, CDR2 ANQGSEA. The CDR3 contains 15 residues. V was clipped by 0 bases and J by 5 bases, with 17 bases between them.